The 22 T cell receptor beta chains below all came from one sample that was sequenced in a study of cytomegalovirus exposure and HLA in healthy donors. Researchers ran the PCR with 60 Vbeta and 13 Jbeta primers. Libraries were prepared by immunoSEQ multiplex PCR; TCRdb keeps only in-frame clonotypes and omits some of them. The repertoire holds approximately 100,000 clones, around 75% seen once, with about 2.5% in the top ten. The sequenced sample was PBMCs. These receptors were taken from a female donor in good health and CMV-seronegative.

CDR3 loop: CASSSTALTTYNEQFF. The CDR3 nucleotides are TGTGCCAGCAGCTCGACAGCCCTTACCACCTACAATGAGCAGTTCTTC. V gene TRBV5-5 combines with J gene TRBJ2-1; weak D call: TRBD1 (5 bases). The length of the CDR3 is 16 residues. Germline lookup yields CDR1 SGHKS and CDR2 YYEKEE (reference sequence). V was shortened by 3 bases and J by 2 bases, with 15 bases between the two germline ends.

The V gene is TRBV6-5, the J gene TRBJ2-7, with D maybe TRBD1 (6 bases). Looked up from germline, CDR1 is MNHEY and CDR2 is SVGAGI. This CDR3 spans 14 amino acids. V dropped 7 bases and J dropped 3 bases, with 16 bases sitting between them. The CDR3 coding sequence is TGTGCCAGCAAGAATCCGGGACACAACTACGAGCAGTACTTC. It encodes CASKNPGHNYEQYF.

The chain is built from TRBV5-1 and TRBJ2-2; 8 bases line up with TRBD1. This CDR3 region has 14 residues. The V segment lost 6 bases and the J segment 8 bases; nucleotides outside the gene matches: 9. CDR1 and CDR2 (germline): SGHRS, YFSETQ. CDR3 region: CASTSLTGEGELFF. Written as DNA, the CDR3 is TGCGCCAGCACTTCACTGACAGGGGAGGGGGAGCTGTTTTTT.

The chain recombines TRBV30 with TRBJ2-3; weak D call: TRBD2 (5 bases). V was cut by 8 bases and J by 6 bases, with 15 bases left in between. CDR3 length equals 12 residues. Germline V CDR1 and CDR2: GTSNPN, SVGIG (reference sequence). The CDR3 sequence is CALERLGDTQYF. CDR3 bases: TGTGCCCTGGAGCGGCTCGGGGATACGCAGTATTTT. Filled out from reference TRBV30 and TRBJ2-3, the complete variable domain reads SQTIHQWPATLVQPVGSPLSLECTVEGTSNPNLYWYRQAAGRGLQLLFYSVGIGQISSEVPQNLSASRPQDRQFILSSKKLLLSDSGFYLCALERLGDTQYFGPGTRLTVL.

J is TRBJ2-1 and V is TRBV29-1; 12 positions agree with TRBD2. Germline V CDR1 and CDR2: SQVTM, ANQGSEA. J gave up 2 bases and V 5 bases, and 4 bases lay outside the gene matches. This CDR3 has 15 amino acids. The CDR3 DNA follows: TGCAGCGTTAGAGGACTAGCGGGACCCTACAATGAGCAGTTCTTC. As protein: CSVRGLAGPYNEQFF.

This sequence joins TRBV11-3 and TRBJ2-1; TRBD1 matches 11 bases. This CDR3 is 15 amino acids long. With V trimmed by 0 bases and J by 8 bases, 3 bases remained unmatched. Germline V gene sequence: CDR1 SGHNT, CDR2 YENEEA. CDR3 nucleotide sequence: TGTGCCAGCAGCTTAGATCGGACAGGGGGCGATGAGCAGTTCTTC. It specifies CASSLDRTGGDEQFF.

The rearrangement links TRBV5-4 to TRBJ2-7, with 8 nucleotides matching TRBD2. Germline V gene lookup returns CDR1 SGHNT and CDR2 YYREEE (reference sequence). V gave up 4 bases and J gave up 2 bases; unmatched junction bases: 8. The CDR3 contains 15 residues. The CDR3 loop reads CASSQPGLEAYEQYF. The CDR3 coding sequence is TGTGCCAGCAGCCAGCCGGGACTAGAAGCCTACGAGCAGTACTTC.

The chain joins TRBV9 to TRBJ1-4; D ambiguous. The V end was cut by 4 bases, the J end by 0 bases, with 19 bases between. The CDR3 runs to 18 residues. Germline-derived CDR1 and CDR2 are SGDLS and YYNGEE. The CDR3 DNA reads as TGTGCCAGCAGCTCTGGTCAGCAGGCGATAGCAACTAATGAAAAACTGTTTTTT. Amino acid sequence: CASSSGQQAIATNEKLFF.

The chain has TRBV4-3 and TRBJ1-4, with TRBD1 matching over 8 bases. Trimming removed 4 bases from V and 8 bases from J; junction bases left unmatched: 15. Germline V CDR1 and CDR2: LGHNA, YSLEER. CDR3 length equals 17 residues. In nucleotides, the CDR3 is TGCGCCAGCAGCCGCAGTGGGATTACCAGGGGGCAGGAAAAACTGTTTTTT. Protein product: CASSRSGITRGQEKLFF.

The chain couples TRBV7-2 to TRBJ2-2; 7 nucleotides match TRBD1. CDR3 length equals 14 residues. V was pared by 6 bases and J by 5 bases, with 6 bases of the junction left unmatched. In germline, CDR1 is SGHTA, CDR2 FQGNSA. The CDR3 sequence is CASSRQGQTGELFF. The DNA of the CDR3 is TGTGCCAGCAGTCGACAGGGTCAAACCGGGGAGCTGTTTTTT. Full variable domain (rest looked up from reference TRBV7-2 and TRBJ2-2): GAGVSQSPSNKVTEKGKDVELRCDPISGHTALYWYRQSLGQGLEFLIYFQGNSAPDKSGLPSDRFSAERTGGSVSTLTIQRTQQEDSAVYLCASSRQGQTGELFFGEGSRLTVL.

This sequence joins TRBV27 and TRBJ1-1; D is undetermined. Germline V gives CDR1 MNHEY, CDR2 SMNVEV (reference sequence). V lost 7 bases to trimming and J lost 0 bases, with 9 bases between them. The CDR3 contains 13 residues. In nucleotides, the CDR3 is TGTGCCAGCAATCGGCGGATGAACACTGAAGCTTTCTTT. Translation gives CASNRRMNTEAFF.

The V gene is TRBV11-3, the J gene TRBJ2-2; TRBD1 aligns across 7 bases. The germline V gene has CDR1 SGHNT and CDR2 YENEEA. CDR3 length: 16 residues. V lost 5 bases and J lost 7; bases outside the gene matches: 13. CDR3 coding DNA: TGTGCCAGCAGCGATTGGGACAGAGTGGGCGACGGGGAGCTGTTTTTT. Protein: CASSDWDRVGDGELFF.

The chain employs TRBV5-4 and TRBJ2-2; 9 nucleotides line up with TRBD2. The V gene end was trimmed by 1 base and the J gene end by 5 bases; junction bases not matched to a gene: 3. Germline CDR1 is SGHNT and CDR2 is YYREEE (reference sequence). This CDR3 has 15 residues. This CDR3 is CASSLLAGSTGELFF. The CDR3 DNA follows: TGTGCCAGCAGCTTGCTAGCGGGATCTACCGGGGAGCTGTTTTTT.

The J gene is TRBJ2-5, the V gene TRBV30, with TRBD2 matching 12 bases. CDR1 is GTSNPN and CDR2 is SVGIG in the germline V gene (reference sequence). Germline trimming cut 2 bases from V and 11 bases from J; bases unmatched to any gene: 12. The CDR3 is 15 amino acids. CDR3 in DNA: TGTGCCTGGAGTTTTGGACTAGCGGGATCGGGTGAGCAGTACTTC. Residues: CAWSFGLAGSGEQYF.

This rearrangement joins TRBV28 to TRBJ1-1, with TRBD1 matching 9 bases. CDR1 MDHEN and CDR2 SYDVKM come from the germline V gene. The CDR3 has 13 residues. With V trimmed by 10 bases and J by 12 bases, 15 bases remained unmatched. CDR3 nucleotides: TGTGCCATCAAACTTCCGGGACAGGGAGAACCTTTCTTT. Translating gives CAIKLPGQGEPFF.

The chain has TRBV10-1 and TRBJ1-1; no firm D call. Germline V gives CDR1 WNHNN, CDR2 SYGVQD (reference sequence). Trimming removed 6 bases from V and 0 bases from J, with 8 bases in between. This CDR3 spans 13 amino acids. The CDR3 reads CASSPKLNTEAFF. The CDR3 DNA is TGCGCCAGCAGCCCCAAGCTGAACACTGAAGCTTTCTTT.

The chain links TRBV28 to TRBJ2-5, with D possibly being TRBD2 (6 bases). The J call may not be correct, given that the DNA end is closer to TRBJ2-7. In germline, CDR1 is MDHEN, CDR2 SYDVKM. The CDR3 contains 16 residues. In DNA, the CDR3 is TGTGCCAGCAGCCCTACTCCAGGTAGCGGAACCTACGAGCAGTACTTC. Its translation: CASSPTPGSGTYEQYF.

The J gene is TRBJ2-7, the V gene TRBV11-3; possibly TRBD1 for D (6 bases). The CDR3 sequence is 15 residues long. Germline loops: CDR1 SGHNT, CDR2 YENEEA. The ends were cut back, 1 base at V and 6 bases at J, with 16 bases in the middle. The CDR3 DNA sequence: TGTGCCAGCAGCTTAGTAGGTACAGGGACGGGCGAGCAGTACTTC. This codes for CASSLVGTGTGEQYF.

This clone appeared a single time. The V gene is TRBV7-9, the J gene TRBJ1-1; the match to TRBD1 covers 8 bases. Germline-derived CDR1 and CDR2 are SEHNR and FQNEAQ (reference sequence). The CDR3 is made up of 13 amino acids. V was clipped by 7 bases and J by 6 bases; unmatched bases: 7. This CDR3 is CASTLLQGAEAFF. In DNA form, the CDR3 reads TGTGCCAGCACCCTATTACAGGGGGCTGAAGCTTTCTTT.

In DNA, the CDR3 is TGTGCCAGCAGTTGGGGACAGGGAACCTACGAGCAGTACTTC. It encodes CASSWGQGTYEQYF. This chain uses TRBV27 with TRBJ2-7; 9 nucleotides line up with TRBD1. The V gene's germline CDR1 is MNHEY and CDR2 SMNVEV (reference sequence). V was clipped by 4 bases and J by 2 bases; unmatched bases: 3. The CDR3 totals 14 residues.

The DNA for the CDR3 is TGTGCCAGCAGCGTAGCTAGCGGACCTAGCACAGATACGCAGTATTTT. Its protein product is CASSVASGPSTDTQYF. V usage is TRBV9 and J usage is TRBJ2-3, with TRBD2 identical over 7 bases. This CDR3 has 16 residues. Germline CDR1 is SGDLS and CDR2 is YYNGEE. J was trimmed by 0 bases and V by 0 bases; bases with no gene match: 4.

The chain links TRBV7-9 to TRBJ1-2, with a possible D match to TRBD1 (6 bases). This CDR3 comprises 16 residues. V lost 1 base and J lost 8, with 20 bases in between. Germline values: CDR1 SEHNR, CDR2 FQNEAQ (reference sequence). This chain's CDR3 is CASSLVGGSEARGYTF. For the CDR3, the DNA is TGTGCCAGCAGCTTAGTAGGGGGATCGGAGGCTAGAGGCTACACCTTC.